These T cell receptor beta chains were read from a single sample in a study of T-cell reconstitution after alpha-beta-depleted transplantation in children. TCRdb passed the PCR reads through MiXCR, listing each CDR3 protein once. The profile shows hundreds of thousands of distinct CDR3 sequences, more than 10% of them singletons. Here the sequenced sample was PBMCs from the stem cell graft donor, taken from the stem cell graft. These receptors were obtained from a human donor who donated a stem cell graft to a child with acute lymphoblastic leukemia. The CDR3 runs from the conserved cysteine through the conserved F or W. A D gene is named only where the DNA matches it firmly. A clone size is listed for some rows: how often the clone was seen (once, few, many), or a class if it is expanded.

clone_size: many
j_call: TRBJ2-7
d_call: -
v_call: TRBV7-9
cdr3_nt: TGTGCCAGCAGCTTAGCGCCGGGCAGGGGAGACAACGAGCAGTACTTC
cdr3_aa: CASSLAPGRGDNEQYF

clone_size: many
j_call: TRBJ2-4
d_call: -
v_call: TRBV27
cdr3_nt: TGTGCCAGCAGTGCTCTACCCCGACAGAGGATTCAGTACTTC
cdr3_aa: CASSALPRQRIQYF

clone_size: many
j_call: TRBJ2-7
d_call: -
v_call: TRBV14
cdr3_nt: TGTGCCAGCAGCCAATTTAAGGGGGGTAGCGAGCAGTACTTC
cdr3_aa: CASSQFKGGSEQYF

clone_size: -
j_call: TRBJ1-2
d_call: -
v_call: TRBV7-2
cdr3_nt: TGTGCCAGCAGCACTATACAGGGTGGGGGCTACACCTTC
cdr3_aa: CASSTIQGGGYTF

clone_size: many
j_call: TRBJ1-2
d_call: -
v_call: TRBV7-8
cdr3_nt: TGTGCCAGCAGCTCGCTAGAGGGGAACGGTGATTACTATGGCTACACCTTC
cdr3_aa: CASSSLEGNGDYYGYTF

clone_size: many
j_call: TRBJ2-7
d_call: TRBD1
v_call: TRBV28
cdr3_nt: TGTGCCAGCAGTCGGGGGGCCGGGACAGGGGGGTTCCACGAGCAGTACTTC
cdr3_aa: CASSRGAGTGGFHEQYF

clone_size: many
j_call: TRBJ1-6
d_call: -
v_call: TRBV7-2
cdr3_nt: TGTGCCAGCAGCTGGCCGGATAATTCACCCCTCCACTTT
cdr3_aa: CASSWPDNSPLHF

clone_size: many
j_call: TRBJ2-2
d_call: TRBD1
v_call: TRBV12-3/TRBV12-4
cdr3_nt: TGTGCCAGCAGCGCCGGGACAGCGAACACCGGGGAGCTGTTTTTT
cdr3_aa: CASSAGTANTGELFF

clone_size: many
j_call: TRBJ2-2
d_call: -
v_call: TRBV29-1
cdr3_nt: TGCAGCGTTGTAAATCCGAACACCGGGGAGCTGTTTTTT
cdr3_aa: CSVVNPNTGELFF

clone_size: many
j_call: TRBJ2-7
d_call: TRBD1
v_call: TRBV29-1
cdr3_nt: TGCAGCGTCAAGACAGGGGGGAACGAGCAGTACTTC
cdr3_aa: CSVKTGGNEQYF

clone_size: many
j_call: TRBJ2-2
d_call: -
v_call: TRBV19
cdr3_nt: TGTGCCAGCAGCCCTAACACCGGGGAGCTGTTTTTT
cdr3_aa: CASSPNTGELFF

clone_size: many
j_call: TRBJ2-5
d_call: -
v_call: TRBV20-1
cdr3_nt: TGCAGTGCTAGACCACAGAAAGAGACCCAGTACTTC
cdr3_aa: CSARPQKETQYF

clone_size: many
j_call: TRBJ2-2
d_call: -
v_call: TRBV7-2
cdr3_nt: TGTGCCAGCAGCGTTAGCGGTTCGAACACCGGGGAGCTGTTTTTT
cdr3_aa: CASSVSGSNTGELFF

clone_size: many
j_call: TRBJ1-4
d_call: -
v_call: TRBV7-8
cdr3_nt: TGTGCCAGCAGCTTCCGGAAAACTAATGAAAAACTGTTTTTT
cdr3_aa: CASSFRKTNEKLFF

clone_size: many
j_call: TRBJ2-7
d_call: TRBD2
v_call: TRBV25-1
cdr3_nt: TGTGCCAGCAGTAACCTAGGACTAGCTGGTTCCTACGAGCAGTACTTC
cdr3_aa: CASSNLGLAGSYEQYF

clone_size: many
j_call: TRBJ1-5
d_call: -
v_call: TRBV6-2/TRBV6-3
cdr3_nt: TGTGCCAGCAGTTACTCGAAGGATCAGATTTATAGCAATCAGCCCCAGCATTTT
cdr3_aa: CASSYSKDQIYSNQPQHF

clone_size: many
j_call: TRBJ2-2
d_call: TRBD1
v_call: TRBV12-3/TRBV12-4
cdr3_nt: TGTGCCAGCAGTTTCCGACAGGGGGCCGGGGAGCTGTTTTTT
cdr3_aa: CASSFRQGAGELFF

clone_size: -
j_call: TRBJ1-3
d_call: -
v_call: TRBV10-3
cdr3_nt: TGTGCCATCAGTGAGTCCCGACAGTCCGCTGGAAACACCATATATTTT
cdr3_aa: CAISESRQSAGNTIYF

clone_size: many
j_call: TRBJ2-7
d_call: -
v_call: TRBV9
cdr3_nt: TGTGCCAGCAGCGTACTGGACAGATCCTACGAGCAGTACTTC
cdr3_aa: CASSVLDRSYEQYF

clone_size: many
j_call: TRBJ1-4
d_call: -
v_call: TRBV18
cdr3_nt: TGTGCCAGCAGTTTGGGCCGTAATGAAAAACTGTTTTTT
cdr3_aa: CASSLGRNEKLFF

clone_size: -
j_call: TRBJ1-6
d_call: -
v_call: TRBV19
cdr3_nt: TGTGCCAGTAGTAGTGGCAGTCCGCCGAATTCACCCCTCCACTTT
cdr3_aa: CASSSGSPPNSPLHF

clone_size: many
j_call: TRBJ2-1
d_call: -
v_call: TRBV20-1
cdr3_nt: TGCAGTGCGTCTCCAGCGAGCTCCTACAATGAGCAGTTCTTC
cdr3_aa: CSASPASSYNEQFF

clone_size: many
j_call: TRBJ1-2
d_call: -
v_call: TRBV7-9
cdr3_nt: TGTGCCAGCAGCTCGCCAGGGGATGGCTACACCTTC
cdr3_aa: CASSSPGDGYTF

clone_size: few
j_call: TRBJ2-7
d_call: TRBD2
v_call: TRBV5-8
cdr3_nt: TGTGCCAGCAGCCCGGGACTAGCGGGGCGAGAGCAGTACTTC
cdr3_aa: CASSPGLAGREQYF

clone_size: many
j_call: TRBJ2-4
d_call: -
v_call: TRBV12-3/TRBV12-4
cdr3_nt: TGTGCCAGCTACGGATCTCCCAAAAACATTCAGTACTTC
cdr3_aa: CASYGSPKNIQYF

clone_size: many
j_call: TRBJ2-2
d_call: -
v_call: TRBV9
cdr3_nt: TGTGCCAGTGCGACCGGATGGGCCGGGGAGCTGTTTTTT
cdr3_aa: CASATGWAGELFF

clone_size: many
j_call: TRBJ2-2
d_call: -
v_call: TRBV28
cdr3_nt: TGTGCCAGCAGTTTGCCAGGGGACCCCAACACCGGGGAGCTGTTTTTT
cdr3_aa: CASSLPGDPNTGELFF

clone_size: many
j_call: TRBJ1-4
d_call: TRBD1
v_call: TRBV20-1
cdr3_nt: TGCAGTGCAAGAGACAGGGCCTTTAATGAAAAACTGTTTTTT
cdr3_aa: CSARDRAFNEKLFF

clone_size: -
j_call: TRBJ2-1
d_call: TRBD2
v_call: TRBV4-3
cdr3_nt: TGCGCCAGCAGCCACCTTATGACTAGCGGGAGCTATGAGCAGTTCTTC
cdr3_aa: CASSHLMTSGSYEQFF

clone_size: many
j_call: TRBJ1-5
d_call: -
v_call: TRBV20-1
cdr3_nt: TGCAGTGCTAGAGATGAACTAAGCAATCAGCCCCAGCATTTT
cdr3_aa: CSARDELSNQPQHF

clone_size: -
j_call: TRBJ2-1
d_call: -
v_call: TRBV12-3/TRBV12-4
cdr3_nt: TGTGCCAGCAGTTCGGACAGATCCTACAATGAGCAGTTCTTC
cdr3_aa: CASSSDRSYNEQFF

clone_size: -
j_call: TRBJ2-7
d_call: TRBD1
v_call: TRBV30
cdr3_nt: TGTGCCTGGACCGGACAGGGTTCCTACGAGCAGTACTTC
cdr3_aa: CAWTGQGSYEQYF

clone_size: many
j_call: TRBJ2-7
d_call: TRBD1
v_call: TRBV6-2/TRBV6-3
cdr3_nt: TGTGCCAGCAGCCGGGGACAGGATACCTACGAGCAGTACTTC
cdr3_aa: CASSRGQDTYEQYF

clone_size: many
j_call: TRBJ2-2
d_call: TRBD2
v_call: TRBV29-1
cdr3_nt: TGCAGCGTTACCCTGGGACTAGCGGGAGGGGCCGGGGAGCTGTTTTTT
cdr3_aa: CSVTLGLAGGAGELFF

clone_size: many
j_call: TRBJ2-5
d_call: TRBD1
v_call: TRBV6-5
cdr3_nt: TGTGCCAGCAGATACCGGGACAGGGAAAAGACCCAGTACTTC
cdr3_aa: CASRYRDREKTQYF

clone_size: many
j_call: TRBJ1-1
d_call: -
v_call: TRBV10-3
cdr3_nt: TGTGCCATCAGTCGAGGACAGTTCGCTTTCTTT
cdr3_aa: CAISRGQFAFF

clone_size: -
j_call: TRBJ2-7
d_call: TRBD2
v_call: TRBV20-1
cdr3_nt: TGCAGTGCTAGTAGGCGGGAGGGCCTTGAGCAGTACTTC
cdr3_aa: CSASRREGLEQYF

clone_size: many
j_call: TRBJ2-7
d_call: TRBD2
v_call: TRBV7-9
cdr3_nt: TGTGCCAGCAGCCAGGGGGGACTAGCGTCCTACGAGCAGTACTTC
cdr3_aa: CASSQGGLASYEQYF

clone_size: many
j_call: TRBJ2-2
d_call: TRBD1
v_call: TRBV29-1
cdr3_nt: TGCAGCGTCCGCTCCCAGGGACAGGGAAACACCGGGGAGCTGTTTTTT
cdr3_aa: CSVRSQGQGNTGELFF

clone_size: many
j_call: TRBJ1-5
d_call: -
v_call: TRBV6-2/TRBV6-3
cdr3_nt: TGTGCCAGCAGCCCCCACCCGGACAGTTTTGCGGTGGCCCAGCCCCAGCATTTT
cdr3_aa: CASSPHPDSFAVAQPQHF

clone_size: many
j_call: TRBJ1-4
d_call: -
v_call: TRBV5-1
cdr3_nt: TGCGCCAGCAGCTTGTCCGTGGGTGAAAAACTGTTTTTT
cdr3_aa: CASSLSVGEKLFF

clone_size: -
j_call: TRBJ2-1
d_call: -
v_call: TRBV6-4
cdr3_nt: TGTGCCAGCAGTCACTTTGTGGGGGGGGGCCCCAATGAGCAGTTCTTC
cdr3_aa: CASSHFVGGGPNEQFF

clone_size: many
j_call: TRBJ2-7
d_call: -
v_call: TRBV7-9
cdr3_nt: TGTGCCAGCAGCCGGGACGGAGGAAGAGGAGAGCAGTACTTC
cdr3_aa: CASSRDGGRGEQYF

clone_size: few
j_call: TRBJ1-2
d_call: -
v_call: TRBV5-4
cdr3_nt: TGTGCCAGCAGCCCTGCGGGACAACCTCAAGGCTACACCTTC
cdr3_aa: CASSPAGQPQGYTF

clone_size: many
j_call: TRBJ1-6
d_call: -
v_call: TRBV20-1
cdr3_nt: TGCAGTGCTAGAGATTCGGCAGATAATTCACCCCTCCACTTT
cdr3_aa: CSARDSADNSPLHF

clone_size: many
j_call: TRBJ2-7
d_call: -
v_call: TRBV29-1
cdr3_nt: TGCAGCGTTCGGGACGGATACTACGAGCAGTACTTC
cdr3_aa: CSVRDGYYEQYF